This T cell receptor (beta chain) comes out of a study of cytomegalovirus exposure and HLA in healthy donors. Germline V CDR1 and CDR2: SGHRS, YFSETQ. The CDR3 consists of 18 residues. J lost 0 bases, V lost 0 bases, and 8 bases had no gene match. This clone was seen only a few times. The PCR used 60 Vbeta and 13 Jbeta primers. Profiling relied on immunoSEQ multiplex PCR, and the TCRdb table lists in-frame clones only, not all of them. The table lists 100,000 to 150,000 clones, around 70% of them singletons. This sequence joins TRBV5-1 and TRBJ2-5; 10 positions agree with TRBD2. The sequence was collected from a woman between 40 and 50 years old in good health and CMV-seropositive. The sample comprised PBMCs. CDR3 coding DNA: TGCGCCAGCAGCTTGGCGGTTAGCGGGGGGCCGTACCAAGAGACCCAGTACTTC. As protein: CASSLAVSGGPYQETQYF.